This TCR beta chain was documented in a study of blood T cell repertoires in COVID-19 (dated by TCRdb to 2020 to 2021). Broadly, across the study: Collaborator samples came from the United States, Italy and Spain and covered acute and convalescent phases of COVID-19. The prospective study material was composed of cDNA or gDNA derived from T cells, B-cell-depleted T cells, or PBMCs. Deeply sampled blood TCRbeta repertoires from subjects exposed to, actively infected with, or recovered from COVID-19 were included in the dataset. A freely available public database, intended as a resource for researchers studying the immune response to SARS-CoV-2, is where the repertoires were released. The samples were drawn from two sources: the first 160 participants of the ongoing ImmuneRACE study, and 950 to 1,500 subjects contributed by 6 global collaborators. A de-identified subject ID, COVID-19 status, age in years and sex were almost always included in the sample metadata. Where available, HLA class I and class II types were obtained from metadata supplied by the sample provider rather than from assay-based typing.

CDR1 SGHNT and CDR2 YYREEE are derived from the germline V gene (reference sequence). V and J lose 5 bases and 4 bases, and a span of 18 bases separates them. The CDR3 measures 15 amino acids from cysteine to phenylalanine. The CDR3 DNA has 45 bases and is translated from base 1. In regard to this clone: What antigen it recognizes has not been identified. One base away there is no much larger clone; base qualities are not given.

General findings and caveats noted by the study authors: The amount of clinical and demographic metadata varied by source and participant and was provided uncurated.

TCRbeta CDR3 regions were amplified from genomic DNA by means of the immunoSEQ Assay, a bias-controlled multiplex PCR. The original pipeline was this. The number of nucleated cells in each sample was estimated by amplification of reference gene primers within the assay. To quantify the absolute abundance of each unique TCRbeta CDR3 rearrangement, sequence reads were collapsed and filtered. For each sample, productive Simpson clonality was calculated as the square root of Simpson's diversity index across productive rearrangements. TCRdb holds this immuneACCESS table with in-frame rearrangements only. Some clones are missing; in checked studies, unresolved V genes explain under half, and the rest has no known cause. V, J and clone size were drawn from that table, and D and trimming were deduced from the DNA. A total of about 250,000 clones appear in this sample, about 80% of them only once. The ten largest clones take up more than 15% of the sample.

At one collaborating source in Seattle, patients were enrolled during active infection and were followed longitudinally through the course of disease. Each collaborating institution followed its own protocols to collect whole blood in K2EDTA tubes. Collaborator samples were shipped for TCRbeta analysis as frozen whole blood, isolated PBMCs, or DNA extracted from either sample type. This TCR was recovered from a person aged 70 to 85 with COVID-19, enrolled during active disease. The material sequenced was peripheral blood. Here the chain combines TRBV5-4 and TRBJ1-2, with TRBD1 tentatively as D gene (5 bases match). The CDR3 amino acid sequence is: CASSRRQGRAYGYTF. The sequenced DNA: TGTGCCAGCAGTCGACGGCAGGGCCGTGCCTATGGCTACACCTTC.